The entry below gives a single T cell receptor (beta chain) sequence along with its context. The data are from a study of blood T cell repertoires in COVID-19. Study as a whole: The United States, Italy and Spain supplied acute and convalescent COVID-19 samples. PBMCs, B-cell-depleted T cells, or T cells were the source of the cDNA or gDNA that made up the material.

The CDR3 has 12 residues. Germline CDR1 LGHNT, CDR2 FRNRAP. The V segment lost 1 base and the J segment 8 bases; nucleotides outside the gene matches: 1. Per the authors' pipeline: Reference gene primer amplification in the assay estimated nucleated cell counts. Some clones are missing from TCRdb's copy, which holds only in-frame ones; the method was immunoSEQ multiplex PCR. The D gene and trimming were derived from the DNA, and the V and J assignments and clone size from that table. The table lists 150,000 to 200,000 clones, about 81% of them singletons. The clonotype was recovered from a woman between 65 and 79 years old with acute or convalescent COVID-19. J is TRBJ2-5 and V is TRBV12-5; 7 positions agree with TRBD1. The sequenced sample was peripheral blood. CDR3: CASGLGQGTQYF. CDR3 coding DNA: TGTGCTAGTGGTTTGGGACAGGGCACCCAGTACTTC.